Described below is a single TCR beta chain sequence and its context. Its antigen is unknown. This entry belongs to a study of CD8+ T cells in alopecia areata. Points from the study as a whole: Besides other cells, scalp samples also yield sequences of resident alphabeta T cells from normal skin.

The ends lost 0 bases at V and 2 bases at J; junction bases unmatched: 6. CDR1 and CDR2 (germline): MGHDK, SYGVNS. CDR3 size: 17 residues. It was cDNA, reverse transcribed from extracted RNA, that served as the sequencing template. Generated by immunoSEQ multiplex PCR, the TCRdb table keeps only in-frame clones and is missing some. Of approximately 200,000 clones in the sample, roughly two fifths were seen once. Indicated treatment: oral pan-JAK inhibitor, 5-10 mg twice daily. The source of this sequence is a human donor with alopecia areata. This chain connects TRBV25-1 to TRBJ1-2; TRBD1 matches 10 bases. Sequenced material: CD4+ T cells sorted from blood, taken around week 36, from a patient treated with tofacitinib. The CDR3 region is CASSEYAGTGANYGYTF. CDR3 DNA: TGTGCCAGCAGTGAATATGCGGGGACAGGGGCGAACTATGGCTACACCTTC.